Presented here are 20 T cell receptor beta chains from one specimen sequenced in a study of a mutant IDH1 vaccine in newly diagnosed glioma. As for time point: baseline, week 1 (first vaccination visit). This sample's treatment: pre-vaccination baseline after standard-of-care therapy. Libraries were prepared by immunoSEQ multiplex PCR; TCRdb keeps only in-frame clonotypes and omits some of them. Among 50,000 to 65,000 clones listed, more than 80% were seen once. Sequencing used PBMCs, obtained from a glioma patient treated with radiotherapy, temozolomide or both. These receptors were taken from a man aged 18 to 30 with glioma.

This chain uses TRBV4-1 with TRBJ2-2, with D unresolved. The V and J ends lost 1 base and 2 bases respectively, with 8 bases between them. The CDR3 is 15 residues long. Germline CDR1 reads MGHRA; CDR2 reads YSYEKL. DNA of the CDR3: TGCGCCAGCAGCCAAGTCTTACGAAACACCGGGGAGCTGTTTTTT. Translation: CASSQVLRNTGELFF.

This clone has just a few counts. J is TRBJ1-5 and V is TRBV2, with D hard to call. V was clipped by 5 bases and J by 5 bases, with 10 bases between them. Germline loops: CDR1 SNHLY, CDR2 FYNNEI. This CDR3 has 13 amino acids. The chain's CDR3 is CASSPSLYQPQHF. The DNA for the CDR3 is TGTGCCAGCAGTCCCAGTTTGTATCAGCCCCAGCATTTT.

The J gene is TRBJ1-1, the V gene TRBV4-1; D is possibly TRBD1 (5 bases). Germline assignment: CDR1 MGHRA and CDR2 YSYEKL. V was cut by 1 base and J by 9 bases, with 9 bases left in between. The CDR3 totals 12 residues. Here the CDR3 reads CASSQGDPKAFF. CDR3 DNA: TGCGCCAGCAGCCAAGGGGACCCTAAAGCTTTCTTT.

This clone was seen a single time. At the DNA level, this CDR3 is encoded by other sequences in the same sample as well. This CDR3 reads CASSLSSYEQYF. CDR3 DNA: TGCGCCAGCAGCCTGAGCTCCTACGAGCAGTACTTC. V and J are TRBV5-1 and TRBJ2-7; the D is unclear. The germline V and J ends were trimmed by 4 bases and 0 bases, with 5 bases remaining between them. From germline, CDR1 is SGHRS and CDR2 YFSETQ. The CDR3 sequence is 12 residues long.

This clone occurred a few times. The chain carries TRBV9 and TRBJ1-2; perhaps TRBD1 as D (5 bases). CDR1 is SGDLS, CDR2 YYNGEE, per germline. The CDR3 sequence is 13 residues long. The V gene lost 3 bases and the J gene lost 3 bases, with 9 bases spanning the gap. CDR3 residues: CASSGRGYYGYTF. CDR3 DNA sequence: TGTGCCAGCAGCGGTCGGGGGTACTATGGCTACACCTTC.

The chain links TRBV5-4 to TRBJ1-1; tentatively, D is TRBD1 (6 bases). The CDR3 length is 14 residues. Trimming took 6 bases from V and 1 from J, leaving 13 bases between them. CDR1 is SGHNT and CDR2 is YYREEE in the germline V gene (reference sequence). The CDR3 coding sequence is TGTGCCAGCACGACAGGCCAAAAGAACACTGAAGCTTTCTTT. Amino acids: CASTTGQKNTEAFF.

DNA of the CDR3: TGTGCCAGCAGCGGGCAGCACCCCTACGAGCAGTACTTC. Amino acid sequence: CASSGQHPYEQYF. V usage is TRBV7-9 and J usage is TRBJ2-7; the D is unclear. V dropped 5 bases and J dropped 2 bases, with 10 bases sitting between them. The length of the CDR3 is 13 residues. In germline, CDR1 is SEHNR, CDR2 FQNEAQ (reference sequence).

This chain uses TRBV7-6 with TRBJ2-2, with D perhaps TRBD1 (5 bases). V was trimmed by 4 bases and J by 1 base, leaving 7 bases between them. Germline CDR1 is SGHVS and CDR2 is FNYEAQ. CDR3 size: 14 residues. CDR3 protein: CASSSTGNTGELFF. In DNA form, the CDR3 reads TGTGCCAGCAGCTCTACAGGGAACACCGGGGAGCTGTTTTTT.

For this clone: The same CDR3 is also encoded by other DNA sequences in this sample. The chain uses TRBV7-9 and TRBJ2-2; D might be TRBD2 (6 bases). The length of the CDR3 is 13 residues. CDR1 and CDR2 from the germline V gene are SEHNR and FQNEAQ (reference sequence). Trimming pared 6 bases from V and 1 base from J, leaving 6 bases between. The CDR3 spells CASRGGNTGELFF. The CDR3 DNA sequence: TGTGCCAGCAGGGGGGGGAACACCGGGGAGCTGTTTTTT.

The chain employs TRBV7-9 and TRBJ2-2, with D uncertain. In germline, CDR1 is SEHNR, CDR2 FQNEAQ (reference sequence). V dropped 9 bases and J dropped 3 bases, with 14 bases sitting between them. The CDR3 runs to 14 residues. Here the CDR3 DNA reads TGTGCCAGTATTACCGTCGGGTACACCGGGGAGCTGTTTTTT. Its translation is CASITVGYTGELFF.

This clone has only one observation. The chain links TRBV5-1 to TRBJ2-5; TRBD2 agrees at 7 bases. CDR1 SGHRS and CDR2 YFSETQ come from the germline V gene. V was pared by 0 bases and J by 5 bases, with 4 bases of the junction left unmatched. CDR3 length equals 14 residues. In DNA, the CDR3 is TGCGCCAGCAGCTTGGTCAATAGCGGGGAGACCCAGTACTTC. Translating gives CASSLVNSGETQYF.

The J gene is TRBJ2-7, the V gene TRBV5-6, with 11 bases lining up with TRBD1. The germline CDR1 and CDR2 sequences are SGHDT and YYEEEE. Unmatched junction bases numbered 3, after V lost 4 bases and J lost 3 bases. The CDR3 consists of 14 residues. The CDR3 DNA reads as TGTGCCAGCAGCAGGGGACAGGGGGACTACGAGCAGTACTTC. Protein product: CASSRGQGDYEQYF.

This clone was recorded a few times. The J gene is TRBJ1-5, the V gene TRBV28; D might be TRBD1 (6 bases). Per germline, CDR1 MDHEN and CDR2 SYDVKM. The CDR3 is 12 amino acids. V lost 6 bases to trimming and J lost 7 bases, with 10 bases between them. The CDR3 region has the DNA TGTGCCAGCAGCTCACAGGGCCAGCCCCAGCATTTT. It is translated as CASSSQGQPQHF.

This clone turned up a few times. The chain links TRBV13 to TRBJ1-2, with 7 bases aligning to TRBD1. CDR1 is PRHDT and CDR2 is FYEKMQ in the germline V gene (reference sequence). J gave up 6 bases and V 1 base, and 2 bases lay outside the gene matches. The length of the CDR3 is 13 residues. This chain's CDR3 is CASSLAGQDGYTF. CDR3 bases: TGTGCCAGCAGCTTAGCAGGACAGGATGGCTACACCTTC.

This sequence joins TRBV18 and TRBJ2-2; weak D call: TRBD1 (6 bases). This CDR3 region has 16 residues. From germline, CDR1 is KGHSH and CDR2 LQKENI. The V end lost 3 bases, the J end lost 7 bases, and 18 bases lay between the germline ends. The DNA of the CDR3 is TGTGCCAGCTCACCTAGGGGGTTTACGACAGTCGGGGAGCTGTTTTTT. Translating gives CASSPRGFTTVGELFF. Based on the CDR3 plus reference TRBV18 and TRBJ2-2, the full variable domain is NAGVMQNPRHLVRRRGQEARLRCSPMKGHSHVYWYRQLPEEGLKFMVYLQKENIIDESGMPKERFSAEFPKEGPSILRIQQVVRGDSAAYFCASSPRGFTTVGELFFGEGSRLTVL.

V is TRBV14 and J is TRBJ2-7, with D perhaps TRBD1 or TRBD2 (5 bases each). The CDR3 length is 13 residues. Germline V gene lookup returns CDR1 SGHDN and CDR2 FVKESK. Trimming stripped 1 base from V and 6 bases from J, with 10 bases between. CDR3 bases: TGTGCCAGCAGCCAAGCCGGGACCCGCGAGCAGTACTTC. Residues: CASSQAGTREQYF.

This chain links TRBV7-3 with TRBJ2-1; either TRBD1 or TRBD2 may fit D (5 bases each). This CDR3 is built from 13 residues. The V end was cut by 4 bases, the J end by 4 bases, with 8 bases between. In germline, CDR1 is SGHTA, CDR2 FQGTGA. The CDR3 nucleotides are TGTGCCAGCAGCTACGGGGCATACAATGAGCAGTTCTTC. As protein: CASSYGAYNEQFF.

The chain is built from TRBV4-3 and TRBJ1-1; D perhaps matches TRBD1 (6 bases). The germline V gene encodes CDR1 LGHNA and CDR2 YSLEER. This CDR3 has 12 residues. Trimming took off 5 bases at V and 11 bases at J, with 15 bases between the two ends. CDR3: CASSEQGRGAFF. The CDR3 nucleotides read TGCGCCAGCAGCGAACAGGGTCGGGGGGCTTTCTTT.

The chain couples TRBV30 to TRBJ2-7; D ambiguous. Deletions cut 0 bases from V and 3 bases from J, with 9 bases between. The V gene's germline CDR1 is GTSNPN and CDR2 SVGIG (reference sequence). The CDR3 spans 13 residues. CDR3 sequence: CAWSVGGNYEQYF. In DNA, the CDR3 is TGTGCCTGGAGTGTAGGTGGGAACTACGAGCAGTACTTC.

This clone showed up just a few times. A read error may produce the germline difference seen at one junction end. This sequence joins TRBV4-1 and TRBJ1-2, with a tentative D call TRBD1 (6 bases). The CDR3 spans 16 residues. Germline V CDR1 and CDR2: MGHRA, YSYEKL. The DNA for the CDR3 is TGCGCCAGCACCCAAAGTCAGACAGGCCCTAACTATGGCTACACCTTC. Translating gives CASTQSQTGPNYGYTF.